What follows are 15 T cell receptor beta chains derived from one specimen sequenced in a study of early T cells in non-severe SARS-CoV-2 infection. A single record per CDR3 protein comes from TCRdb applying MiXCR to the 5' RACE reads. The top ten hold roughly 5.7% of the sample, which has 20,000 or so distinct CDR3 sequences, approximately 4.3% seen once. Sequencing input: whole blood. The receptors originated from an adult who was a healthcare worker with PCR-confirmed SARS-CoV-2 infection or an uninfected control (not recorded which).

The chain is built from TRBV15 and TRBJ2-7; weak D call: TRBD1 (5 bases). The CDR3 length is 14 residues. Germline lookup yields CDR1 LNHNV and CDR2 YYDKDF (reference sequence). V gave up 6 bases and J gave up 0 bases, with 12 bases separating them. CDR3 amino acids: CATSPTASSYEQYF. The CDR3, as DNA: TGTGCCACCAGTCCGACAGCGAGCTCCTACGAGCAGTACTTC. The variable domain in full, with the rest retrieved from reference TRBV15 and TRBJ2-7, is DAMVIQNPRYQVTQFGKPVTLSCSQTLNHNVMYWYQQKSSQAPKLLFHYYDKDFNNEADTPDNFQSRRPNTSFCFLDIRSPGLGDTAMYLCATSPTASSYEQYFGPGTRLTVT.

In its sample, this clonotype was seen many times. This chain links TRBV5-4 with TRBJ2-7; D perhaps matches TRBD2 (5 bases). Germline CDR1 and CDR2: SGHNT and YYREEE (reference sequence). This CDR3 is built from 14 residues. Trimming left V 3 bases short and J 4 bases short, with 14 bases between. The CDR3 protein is CASSSDSLAYEQYF. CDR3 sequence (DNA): TGTGCCAGCAGCTCGGACTCTCTAGCTTACGAGCAGTACTTC.

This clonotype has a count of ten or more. The CDR3 reads CASSPATSGGVNNEQFF. The DNA of the CDR3 is TGTGCCAGTAGTCCAGCGACTAGCGGGGGGGTAAACAATGAGCAGTTCTTC. The rearrangement joins TRBV19 to TRBJ2-1; 14 bases are shared with TRBD2. Germline CDR1 reads LNHDA; CDR2 reads SQIVND (reference sequence). This CDR3 spans 17 amino acids. Trimming removed 5 bases from V and 5 bases from J; junction bases left unmatched: 8. The variable domain in full, completed from reference TRBV19 and TRBJ2-1, reads DGGITQSPKYLFRKEGQNVTLSCEQNLNHDAMYWYRQDPGQGLRLIYYSQIVNDFQKGDIAEGYSVSREKKESFPLTVTSAQKNPTAFYLCASSPATSGGVNNEQFFGPGTRLTVL.

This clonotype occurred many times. DNA of the CDR3: TGTGCCAGCACCAAGGAAAGTGAGCAGTTCTTC. It yields the protein CASTKESEQFF. V gene TRBV11-2 combines with J gene TRBJ2-1; no firm D call. V lost 7 bases and J lost 9, with 10 bases in between. The CDR3 length is 11 residues. In germline, CDR1 is SGHAT, CDR2 FQNNGV. Filled out from reference TRBV11-2 and TRBJ2-1, the complete variable domain reads EAGVAQSPRYKIIEKRQSVAFWCNPISGHATLYWYQQILGQGPKLLIQFQNNGVVDDSQLPKDRFSAERLKGVDSTLKIQPAKLEDSAVYLCASTKESEQFFGPGTRLTVL.

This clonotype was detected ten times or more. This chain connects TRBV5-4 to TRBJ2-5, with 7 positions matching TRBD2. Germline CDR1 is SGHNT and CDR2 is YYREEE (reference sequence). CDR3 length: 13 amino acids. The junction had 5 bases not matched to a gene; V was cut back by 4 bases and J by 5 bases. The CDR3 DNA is TGTGCCAGCAGCGAGGGAGGGCAGGAGACCCAGTACTTC. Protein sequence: CASSEGGQETQYF.

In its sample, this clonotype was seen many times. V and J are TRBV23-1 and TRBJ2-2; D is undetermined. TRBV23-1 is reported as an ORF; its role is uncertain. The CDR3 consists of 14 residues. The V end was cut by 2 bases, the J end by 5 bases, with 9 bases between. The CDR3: CASSQRHSTGELFF. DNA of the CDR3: TGCGCCAGCAGTCAAAGACACAGTACCGGGGAGCTGTTTTTT.

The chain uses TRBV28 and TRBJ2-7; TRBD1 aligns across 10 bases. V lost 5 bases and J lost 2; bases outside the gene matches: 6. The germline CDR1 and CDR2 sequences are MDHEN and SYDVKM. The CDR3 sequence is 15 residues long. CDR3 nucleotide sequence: TGTGCCAGCAGTACACCGGGACAGGGGACCTACGAGCAGTACTTC. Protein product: CASSTPGQGTYEQYF.

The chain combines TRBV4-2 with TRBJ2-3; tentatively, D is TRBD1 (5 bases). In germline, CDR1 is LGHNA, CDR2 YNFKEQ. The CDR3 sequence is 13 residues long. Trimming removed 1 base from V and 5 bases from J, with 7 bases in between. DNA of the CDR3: TGTGCCAGCAGCCAAGTAACAGGAGATACGCAGTATTTT. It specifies CASSQVTGDTQYF.

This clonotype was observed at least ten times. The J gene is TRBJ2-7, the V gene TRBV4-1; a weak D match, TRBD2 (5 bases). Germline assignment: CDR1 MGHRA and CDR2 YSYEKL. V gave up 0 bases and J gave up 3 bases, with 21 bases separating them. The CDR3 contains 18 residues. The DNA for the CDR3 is TGCGCCAGCAGCCAAGATCCCCAGACCCCTAGCTCCCACTACGAGCAGTACTTC. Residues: CASSQDPQTPSSHYEQYF.

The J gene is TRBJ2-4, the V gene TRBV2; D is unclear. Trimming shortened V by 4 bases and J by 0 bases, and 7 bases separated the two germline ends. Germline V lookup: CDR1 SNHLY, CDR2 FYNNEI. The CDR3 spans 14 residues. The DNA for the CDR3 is TGTGCCAGCAGTGTGCTTCTAGCCAAAAACATTCAGTACTTC. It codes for CASSVLLAKNIQYF.

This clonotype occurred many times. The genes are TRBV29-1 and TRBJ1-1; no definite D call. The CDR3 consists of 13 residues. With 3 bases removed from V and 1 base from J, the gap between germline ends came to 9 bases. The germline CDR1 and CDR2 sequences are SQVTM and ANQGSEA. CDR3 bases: TGCAGCGTTGAGGTTCAGGAGAACACTGAAGCTTTCTTT. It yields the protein CSVEVQENTEAFF.

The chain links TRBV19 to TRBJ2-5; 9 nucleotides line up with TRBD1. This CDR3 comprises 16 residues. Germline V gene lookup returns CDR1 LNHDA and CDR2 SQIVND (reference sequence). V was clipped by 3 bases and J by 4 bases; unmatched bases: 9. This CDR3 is CASSMDVGTGRETQYF. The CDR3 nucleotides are TGTGCCAGTAGTATGGACGTCGGGACAGGGCGAGAGACCCAGTACTTC.

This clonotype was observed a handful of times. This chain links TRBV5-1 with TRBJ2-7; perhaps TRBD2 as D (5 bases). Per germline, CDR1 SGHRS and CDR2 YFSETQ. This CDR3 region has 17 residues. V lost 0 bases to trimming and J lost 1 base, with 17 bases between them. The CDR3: CASSLVAGAVVSYEQYF. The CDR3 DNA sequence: TGCGCCAGCAGCTTGGTAGCAGGAGCGGTAGTTTCCTACGAGCAGTACTTC.

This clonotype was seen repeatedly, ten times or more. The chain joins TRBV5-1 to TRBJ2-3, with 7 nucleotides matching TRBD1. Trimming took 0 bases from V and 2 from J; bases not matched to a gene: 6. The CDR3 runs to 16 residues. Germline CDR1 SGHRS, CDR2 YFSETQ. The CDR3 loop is CASSLGTGGYTDTQYF. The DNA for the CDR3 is TGCGCCAGCAGCTTGGGGACAGGCGGTTACACAGATACGCAGTATTTT.

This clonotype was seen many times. The CDR3 spells CSVREGAQPQHF. The CDR3 region has the DNA TGCAGCGTCAGGGAGGGCGCGCAGCCCCAGCATTTT. J is TRBJ1-5 and V is TRBV29-1; D may be TRBD1 (5 bases). The CDR3 extends over 12 amino acids. Germline V gene data show CDR1 as SQVTM and CDR2 as ANQGSEA. V was shortened by 6 bases and J by 7 bases, with 13 bases between the two germline ends. Full variable domain (missing parts from reference TRBV29-1 and TRBJ1-5): SAVISQKPSRDICQRGTSLTIQCQVDSQVTMMFWYRQQPGQSLTLIATANQGSEATYESGFVIDKFPISRPNLTFSTLTVSNMSPEDSSIYLCSVREGAQPQHFGDGTRLSIL.